A single T cell receptor beta chain is shown here with its context. The source of the sample is a study of T cells in Graves' hyperthyroidism and ophthalmopathy. V shed 5 bases, J shed 3 bases, and the junction held 6 bases outside the gene matches. This CDR3 has 14 residues. Germline lookup yields CDR1 SEHNR and CDR2 FQNEAQ (reference sequence). TCR beta CDR3 regions were amplified from RNA transcripts. Carried out on the TCR CDR3, a first-round RT-PCR used the HTBI primer set. TCRdb re-called the multiplex PCR reads through MiXCR, storing one row per CDR3 protein. The sample has more than 550,000 distinct CDR3 sequences; nearly 45% are singletons. A patient was excluded if there was uncontrolled infection, other autoimmune disease, pregnancy or lactation. Clinical symptoms, serum thyroxine and TRAb, thyroid ultrasound and orbital computed tomography were used for the diagnoses.

This TCR was sampled from an adult man with Graves' disease, either hyperthyroidism or ophthalmopathy (not recorded which). The sequenced sample was peripheral blood or thyroid tissue (not recorded which). The J gene is TRBJ2-7, the V gene TRBV7-9; 8 nucleotides agree with TRBD1. DNA of the CDR3: TGTGCCAGCAGCGGCAACAGGGGGGACTACGAGCAGTACTTC. Translating it yields CASSGNRGDYEQYF.